This TCR beta chain was observed in a study of blood T cells in healthy people across ages (dated by TCRdb to between 2015 and 2016). For the wider study: In model experiments, template switching captured about one uniquely barcoded TCR beta cDNA molecule for every two T cells. Age-related changes in TCR beta repertoire diversity were measured in the study by deep sequencing normalized with unique cDNA molecular identifiers. The donors were split into four age groups: young (average around 17 years), middle-aged (about 40), aged (approximately 59) and long-lived (over 80). To avoid experimental bias, donors of different ages were randomly spread across the sequencing lanes. Using the same blood draw, the study looked at two additional independent replicas of 1 million unique cDNA reads for two donors, one aged 18 to 30 and the other aged 80 or older. Summary of the overall study and its limitations: The CMV infection status of donors was not known, potentially confounding age-related changes in expanded clonotypes. Estimates of total diversity based on one million sequenced T cells were considered lower bounds and underestimates. The percentage of naive T cells measured by flow cytometry correlated strongly with observed TCR beta diversity. As age increased, observed TCR beta diversity per million T cells dropped in a roughly linear way, and a significant reduction was already evident by age around 41. Conclusive comparison of naive and antigen-experienced compartments was prevented by the profiling of bulk unsorted PBMCs. Compared with the aged group, more naive CD4+ T cells, fewer expanded clones and increased TCR diversity were shown by the long-lived group, suggesting age selection.

The roughly 42 donors, aged about 6 to 100 years, were systemically healthy Caucasian individuals from Russia. Each donor gave approximately 9.3 milliliters of peripheral blood, collected into EDTA-treated Vacutainer tubes. Ficoll-Paque density-gradient centrifugation was used to isolate PBMCs, with at least 7 million per sample. Total RNA, at least 5 micrograms per sample, was extracted from PBMCs with Trizol reagent. The percentages of naive CD45RAhigh/CD27high T cells were determined by flow cytometry on a PBMC aliquot from every donor. The library was made by 5' RACE. Sequencer: Illumina HiSeq 2500. A second PCR of about 7 to 12 cycles was run with a J-beta primer mix and a sample-barcoded 5' primer. A template-switch 5' adaptor carrying 12 random nucleotides introduced a unique molecular identifier onto each TCR beta cDNA molecule. Each sample yielded at least 2.5 million CDR3-containing paired-end reads. First-strand cDNA was synthesized from all RNA with the Mint cDNA synthesis kit, primed by a TRBC-specific oligonucleotide. After uracil-DNA glycosylase treatment, a first 18-cycle PCR used universal primers M1SS and BC2_uni_R on all cDNA. In the original analysis: For normalization, 1 million high-quality reads, each with a distinct molecular identifier, were randomly selected from each sample. Reads with shared molecular identifiers were discarded instead of being binned into consensus sequences. MiTCR, set to a Q25 quality threshold and the strictest error-elimination algorithm, was used for CDR3 identification, clonotype clustering and error correction. A nonparametric unseen species model with Euler transformation was used to estimate lower-bound total TCR beta diversity. The public reads were run again by TCRdb, first through fastp at Q25 and then through MiXCR, and only productive beta chains were kept. Identical CDR3 protein sequences are pooled into one entry, listed with their most common genes and DNA. These V and J calls originate from TCRdb's pipeline instead of the authors' own analysis. Recorded for this sample are hundreds of thousands of distinct CDR3 sequences; roughly 60% of them occurred a single time. In total, the top ten clones hold 25% to 35% of the sample.

CDR1 MNHEY and CDR2 SVGEGT are derived from the germline V gene. Cut back by 6 bases and 1 base, the V and J ends lie 15 bases apart. Including the terminal cysteine and phenylalanine, the CDR3 comprises 15 residues. The sequence is cut down to CDR3 DNA, 45 bases in frame from base 1. On this clonotype: Which antigen it targets is not known. No base quality values were provided; no much bigger clone lies one nucleotide off.

The chain was built from TRBV6-2 or TRBV6-3 and TRBJ2-5; TRBD1 is a possible D gene, resting on 5 matching bases. Material for sequencing was blood. The TCR originated in a young man in good health. The CDR3 loop reads CASSYLTDPQETQYF. Read as DNA, the sequence is TGTGCCAGCAGCTACCTGACAGATCCCCAAGAGACCCAGTACTTC.